The 6 T cell receptor beta chains below all came from one sample that was sequenced in a study of cytomegalovirus exposure and HLA in healthy donors. The PCR was carried out with 60 Vbeta primers and 13 Jbeta primers. Profiled with immunoSEQ multiplex PCR; TCRdb holds only in-frame clones, not every one. The sample lists around 200,000 clones; around 78% were seen once. Material: PBMCs. The source of these receptors is a man younger than 45 in good health and CMV-seronegative.

The CDR3 DNA reads TGCGCCAGCAGCCAATTAACAGTAAACTATGGCTACACCTTC. Its translation is CASSQLTVNYGYTF. The chain recombines TRBV4-1 with TRBJ1-2; no clear D. The CDR3 is made up of 14 amino acids. V was cut by 2 bases and J by 2 bases, with 9 bases left in between. Germline V gives CDR1 MGHRA, CDR2 YSYEKL.

A note on this clone: Other DNA sequences in this specimen translate into the identical CDR3. The CDR3 DNA follows: TGTGCCAGCAGTTTAACTGACAGCTACGAGCAGTACTTC. Translated, it gives CASSLTDSYEQYF. The rearrangement uses TRBV27 and TRBJ2-7; tentative D call: TRBD1 (5 bases). Germline CDR1 reads MNHEY; CDR2 reads SMNVEV (reference sequence). The CDR3 has 13 amino acids. V was clipped by 2 bases and J by 3 bases, with 8 bases between them.

The V gene is TRBV16, the J gene TRBJ2-3; 10 positions agree with TRBD2. The CDR3 has 14 amino acids. CDR1 KGHSY and CDR2 FQNENV come from the germline V gene. V was pared by 5 bases and J by 3 bases, with 2 bases of the junction left unmatched. CDR3 loop: CASSIAGGTDTQYF. CDR3 in DNA: TGTGCCAGCAGCATAGCGGGAGGAACAGATACGCAGTATTTT.

V is TRBV5-1 and J is TRBJ1-1; weak D call: TRBD1 (6 bases). There are 15 residues in the CDR3. Germline values: CDR1 SGHRS, CDR2 YFSETQ. Deletions cut 0 bases from V and 4 bases from J, with 13 bases between. CDR3 DNA: TGCGCCAGCAGCTTGGCTGGGGGCGCGGGCACTGAAGCTTTCTTT. Protein: CASSLAGGAGTEAFF.

The chain joins TRBV9 to TRBJ2-2; weak D call: TRBD2 (5 bases). This CDR3 is 16 amino acids long. Trimming cost V 0 bases and J 5 bases, with 14 bases left between them. Germline-derived CDR1 and CDR2 are SGDLS and YYNGEE. The CDR3 protein is CASSVVGIVRTGELFF. CDR3 in DNA: TGTGCCAGCAGCGTAGTCGGGATCGTGAGAACCGGGGAGCTGTTTTTT.

The chain uses TRBV5-6 and TRBJ2-7; TRBD2 matches 14 bases. The CDR3 spans 16 residues. Germline CDR1 SGHDT, CDR2 YYEEEE. Unmatched junction bases numbered 9, after V lost 3 bases and J lost 7 bases. The CDR3 DNA is TGTGCCAGCAGCTGGCTGGGGACTAGCGGGAGTGGAGAGCAGTACTTC. It specifies CASSWLGTSGSGEQYF.